What follows are 18 T cell receptor beta chains derived from one specimen sequenced in a study of blood T cell repertoires in COVID-19. Repertoires were generated with immunoSEQ multiplex PCR, while TCRdb's copy carries only in-frame clones and drops some. The top ten hold 1.9% of the sample, which has 210,000 or so clones, roughly 87% seen once. The sequenced sample consisted of peripheral blood. The source of these receptors is a man in his forties or fifties with active or convalescent COVID-19.

This rearrangement joins TRBV7-9 to TRBJ1-4; 10 bases align to TRBD1. Germline-derived CDR1 and CDR2 are SEHNR and FQNEAQ (reference sequence). The junction had 2 bases not matched to a gene; V was cut back by 6 bases and J by 4 bases. This CDR3 spans 14 amino acids. The CDR3 DNA follows: TGTGCCAGCAGGGGACAGGGGAATAATGAAAAACTGTTTTTT. It specifies CASRGQGNNEKLFF.

This clone was seen a few times. The rearrangement joins TRBV4-1 to TRBJ2-1; D is unclear. The CDR3 totals 15 residues. The V gene lost 0 bases and the J gene lost 0 bases, with 6 bases spanning the gap. Per the germline V gene, CDR1 is MGHRA and CDR2 is YSYEKL. Here the CDR3 DNA reads TGCGCCAGCAGCCAAGAACAAGACTCCTACAATGAGCAGTTCTTC. Protein: CASSQEQDSYNEQFF.

This clone was seen more than once but under ten times. The chain couples TRBV30 to TRBJ2-7; the match to TRBD1 covers 9 bases. The CDR3 covers 12 residues. The V and J ends lost 8 bases and 6 bases, in that order; junction bases with no gene match: 8. CDR1 is GTSNPN, CDR2 SVGIG, per germline (reference sequence). The CDR3 protein is CAGNRGQREQYF. CDR3 bases: TGTGCCGGAAACAGGGGGCAGCGCGAGCAGTACTTC.

The chain employs TRBV2 and TRBJ1-1; 9 positions match TRBD1. The ends lost 6 bases at V and 11 bases at J; junction bases unmatched: 1. Germline V gene sequence: CDR1 SNHLY, CDR2 FYNNEI. This CDR3 spans 10 amino acids. CDR3: CASRDRGAFF. The CDR3 nucleotides are TGTGCCAGCAGGGACAGGGGTGCTTTCTTT.

The chain uses TRBV6-5 and TRBJ1-1; D not certain. V gave up 0 bases and J gave up 0 bases, with 8 bases separating them. The CDR3 extends over 15 amino acids. The germline V gene has CDR1 MNHEY and CDR2 SVGAGI. This CDR3 is CASSYSGSLNTEAFF. The CDR3 coding sequence is TGTGCCAGCAGTTACTCGGGGAGTCTGAACACTGAAGCTTTCTTT.

The rearrangement joins TRBV30 to TRBJ2-5; maybe TRBD1 (5 bases). Trimming removed 0 bases at V and 4 bases at J, with 12 bases between. This CDR3 is built from 14 residues. Germline lookup yields CDR1 GTSNPN and CDR2 SVGIG (reference sequence). The CDR3 region has the DNA TGTGCCTGGAGTGTACAGGTGGGAAGAGAGACCCAGTACTTC. Protein sequence: CAWSVQVGRETQYF.

The gene calls are TRBV18 and TRBJ1-5; 8 bases are shared with TRBD1. Germline assignment: CDR1 KGHSH and CDR2 LQKENI. CDR3 length: 15 amino acids. Germline trimming cut 3 bases from V and 6 bases from J; bases unmatched to any gene: 7. DNA for the CDR3: TGTGCCAGCTCACCGGGACAGGTGATGACTCAGCCCCAGCATTTT. It specifies CASSPGQVMTQPQHF. Looking up the rest from reference TRBV18 and TRBJ1-5 gives the full variable domain: NAGVMQNPRHLVRRRGQEARLRCSPMKGHSHVYWYRQLPEEGLKFMVYLQKENIIDESGMPKERFSAEFPKEGPSILRIQQVVRGDSAAYFCASSPGQVMTQPQHFGDGTRLSIL.

This chain connects TRBV28 to TRBJ1-1, with 10 bases aligning to TRBD1. The CDR3 has 16 residues. The germline V gene encodes CDR1 MDHEN and CDR2 SYDVKM. V dropped 6 bases and J dropped 1; count of bases not matched to a gene: 8. For the CDR3, the DNA is TGTGCCAGCAGCCCGACAGGGGGCGGCTGGAACACTGAAGCTTTCTTT. Translating gives CASSPTGGGWNTEAFF.

The chain employs TRBV7-3 and TRBJ2-6; 8 bases agree with TRBD1. Germline V gene sequence: CDR1 SGHTA, CDR2 FQGTGA. The V and J ends lost 6 bases and 1 base, in that order; junction bases with no gene match: 11. The CDR3 length is 18 residues. The CDR3 nucleotides are TGTGCCAGCAGAGGCGCGACAGGGGCACATTCTGGGGCCAACGTCCTGACTTTC. The encoded protein is CASRGATGAHSGANVLTF.

The rearrangement joins TRBV19 to TRBJ2-5; the D gene is possibly TRBD2 (5 bases). Trimming stripped 2 bases from V and 5 bases from J, with 15 bases between. In germline, CDR1 is LNHDA, CDR2 SQIVND (reference sequence). The CDR3 covers 15 residues. CDR3 residues: CASSILDGRGETQYF. The DNA for the CDR3 is TGTGCCAGTAGTATACTGGACGGCCGCGGGGAGACCCAGTACTTC.

The chain combines TRBV10-1 with TRBJ1-2, with 7 nucleotides matching TRBD1. The CDR3 runs 14 residues. CDR1 is WNHNN and CDR2 is SYGVQD in the germline V gene (reference sequence). Trimming removed 3 bases from V and 4 bases from J; junction bases left unmatched: 5. CDR3 amino acids: CASSDGQAGYGYTF. CDR3 DNA sequence: TGCGCCAGCAGTGACGGACAGGCCGGCTATGGCTACACCTTC.

The V call is TRBV4-1, the J call TRBJ2-3; D possibly corresponds to TRBD2 (7 bases). The CDR3 is 17 residues long. Trimming removed 0 bases from V and 1 base from J, with 14 bases in between. From germline, CDR1 is MGHRA and CDR2 YSYEKL. CDR3 amino acids: CASSQDPGGKGTDTQYF. CDR3 nucleotide sequence: TGCGCCAGCAGCCAAGATCCGGGGGGCAAGGGCACAGATACGCAGTATTTT.

The chain combines TRBV5-6 with TRBJ1-1; no clear D. Germline V gene data show CDR1 as SGHDT and CDR2 as YYEEEE. The CDR3 covers 18 residues. V lost 2 bases and J 6 bases, leaving 26 bases between the germline ends. The CDR3 DNA sequence: TGTGCCAGCAGCTTAAAAATAAGGAGTTTAGGAGATTGGGCTGAAGCTTTCTTT. Translation: CASSLKIRSLGDWAEAFF. Complete variable domain (other parts from reference TRBV5-6 and TRBJ1-1): DAGVTQSPTHLIKTRGQQVTLRCSPKSGHDTVSWYQQALGQGPQFIFQYYEEEERQRGNFPDRFSGHQFPNYSSELNVNALLLGDSALYLCASSLKIRSLGDWAEAFFGQGTRLTVV.

J is TRBJ2-1 and V is TRBV10-2; a weak D match, TRBD2 (6 bases). This CDR3 has 15 residues. CDR1 is WSHSY and CDR2 is SAAADI in the germline V gene. Between the trimmed V and J ends, which lost 6 bases and 0 bases, there was a span of 12 bases. The chain's CDR3 is CASSPDGSSYNEQFF. CDR3 in DNA: TGCGCCAGCAGCCCGGACGGGAGCTCCTACAATGAGCAGTTCTTC.

CDR3 in amino acids: CASSFQGNQPQHF. Written as DNA, the CDR3 is TGTGCCAGCAGCTTCCAGGGAAATCAGCCCCAGCATTTT. The chain links TRBV11-2 to TRBJ1-5, with a weak D call TRBD1 (5 bases). V was clipped by 3 bases and J by 4 bases, with 7 bases between them. Germline V gene data show CDR1 as SGHAT and CDR2 as FQNNGV. The CDR3 runs to 13 residues.

This rearrangement joins TRBV5-1 to TRBJ2-1, with TRBD1 matching over 9 bases. CDR3 size: 16 residues. From germline, CDR1 is SGHRS and CDR2 YFSETQ. The junction had 9 bases not matched to a gene; V was cut back by 2 bases and J by 6 bases. The CDR3 DNA follows: TGCGCCAGCAGCTTATCCGGGACAGGGACGATCAATGAGCAGTTCTTC. Translation: CASSLSGTGTINEQFF.

The chain carries TRBV6-5 and TRBJ2-1; D possibly corresponds to TRBD2 (6 bases). V was clipped by 0 bases and J by 6 bases, with 15 bases between them. Per germline, CDR1 MNHEY and CDR2 SVGAGI. The CDR3 has 16 amino acids. The CDR3 nucleotides read TGTGCCAGCAGTTACTCCCTTAGCGGACTGCCCAATGAGCAGTTCTTC. Its translation: CASSYSLSGLPNEQFF.

The chain recombines TRBV5-1 with TRBJ2-5; D might be TRBD1 (6 bases). With 1 base removed from V and 3 bases from J, the gap between germline ends came to 7 bases. This CDR3 has 13 residues. The germline gives CDR1 SGHRS, CDR2 YFSETQ. The CDR3 sequence is CASSLPGEETQYF. The CDR3 DNA follows: TGCGCCAGCAGCTTGCCAGGGGAAGAGACCCAGTACTTC.